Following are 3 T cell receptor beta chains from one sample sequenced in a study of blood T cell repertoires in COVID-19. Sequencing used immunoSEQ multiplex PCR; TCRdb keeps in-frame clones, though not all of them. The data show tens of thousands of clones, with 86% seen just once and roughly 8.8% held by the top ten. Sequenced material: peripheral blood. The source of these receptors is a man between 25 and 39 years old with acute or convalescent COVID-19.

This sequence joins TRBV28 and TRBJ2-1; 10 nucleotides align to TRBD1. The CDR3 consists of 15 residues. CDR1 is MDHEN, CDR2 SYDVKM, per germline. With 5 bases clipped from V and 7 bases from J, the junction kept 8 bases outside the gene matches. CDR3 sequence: CASSLRQGAWNEQFF. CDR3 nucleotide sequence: TGTGCCAGCAGTCTAAGACAGGGGGCATGGAATGAGCAGTTCTTC.

CDR3 coding DNA: TGTGCCAGCAGCCTCCGGACGGGGGTGCGCGAGCAGTACTTC. Translated, it gives CASSLRTGVREQYF. V and J are TRBV28 and TRBJ2-7; TRBD2 is a possible D gene (6 bases). Trimming took 6 bases from V and 6 from J, leaving 18 bases between them. Germline V gene data show CDR1 as MDHEN and CDR2 as SYDVKM. The CDR3 has 14 amino acids.

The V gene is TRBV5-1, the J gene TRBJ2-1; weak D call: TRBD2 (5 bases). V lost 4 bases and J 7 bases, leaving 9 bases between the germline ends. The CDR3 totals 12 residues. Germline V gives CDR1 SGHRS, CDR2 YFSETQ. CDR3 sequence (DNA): TGCGCCAGCAGCCCGGGGTTGAATGAGCAGTTCTTC. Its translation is CASSPGLNEQFF.